These 18 T cell receptor beta chains were all obtained from the same sample, sequenced in a study of T cell clones after liver transplantation. Measured with immunoSEQ multiplex PCR; TCRdb has only the in-frame clones, and not every one. The sample consists of 70,000 to 95,000 clones, roughly 85% of them appearing once. Sequenced material: CD4+ T cells from blood, taken at the 22-month timepoint. All receptors derive from a human patient who received a liver transplant. Some T cells may be transferred from the graft donor.

The chain has TRBV6-5 and TRBJ2-7, with a weak D call TRBD2 (6 bases). The germline CDR1 and CDR2 sequences are MNHEY and SVGAGI. Trimming shortened V by 6 bases and J by 3 bases, and 15 bases separated the two germline ends. The length of the CDR3 is 14 residues. The CDR3 is CASSQNSGDYEQYF. The CDR3 nucleotides are TGTGCCAGCAGCCAAAATAGCGGAGACTACGAGCAGTACTTC.

The V call is TRBV27, the J call TRBJ2-7; D is uncertain. The CDR3 totals 13 residues. Looked up from germline, CDR1 is MNHEY and CDR2 is SMNVEV (reference sequence). V lost 5 bases to trimming and J lost 2 bases, with 10 bases between them. CDR3 nucleotide sequence: TGTGCCAGCAGTACCTCCCCAACCTACGAGCAGTACTTC. This encodes CASSTSPTYEQYF.

The chain couples TRBV7-2 to TRBJ1-2; 7 bases are shared with TRBD1. Trimming removed 5 bases from V and 4 bases from J; junction bases left unmatched: 10. CDR3 length: 15 amino acids. Germline values: CDR1 SGHTA, CDR2 FQGNSA. As DNA, the CDR3 is TGTGCCAGCAGCCGTGAACGGGCAGGGGGCTATGGCTACACCTTC. Translated: CASSRERAGGYGYTF.

The chain combines TRBV28 with TRBJ1-1, with unresolved D. Trimming removed 7 bases at V and 11 bases at J, with 17 bases between. The CDR3 is 12 residues long. Germline-derived CDR1 and CDR2 are MDHEN and SYDVKM. CDR3 sequence (DNA): TGTGCCAGCACCAAAAGTAGCCTCAAGGCTTTCTTT. This sequence encodes CASTKSSLKAFF.

This chain connects TRBV4-1 to TRBJ2-6; D is uncertain. V was shortened by 1 base and J by 0 bases, with 13 bases between the two germline ends. Germline CDR1 reads MGHRA; CDR2 reads YSYEKL. The CDR3 totals 18 residues. The CDR3: CASSQGMATFSGANVLTF. CDR3 DNA sequence: TGCGCCAGCAGCCAAGGGATGGCAACGTTCTCTGGGGCCAACGTCCTGACTTTC.

This chain joins TRBV6-5 and TRBJ1-3, with D unresolved. Germline V lookup: CDR1 MNHEY, CDR2 SVGAGI. The CDR3 spans 16 residues. Trimming removed 4 bases at V and 0 bases at J, with 13 bases between. In DNA form, the CDR3 reads TGTGCCAGCAGTTTCCCCTCGGGGTTCTCTGGAAACACCATATATTTT. Amino acids: CASSFPSGFSGNTIYF.

The V call is TRBV7-8, the J call TRBJ2-3, with D perhaps matching TRBD2 (6 bases). Trimming removed 5 bases from V and 10 bases from J, with 19 bases in between. The CDR3 extends over 14 amino acids. In germline, CDR1 is SGHVS, CDR2 FQNEAQ. The CDR3 nucleotides read TGTGCCAGCAGCCGACTAGGATCCTCTTCTGCGCAGTATTTT. Its translation is CASSRLGSSSAQYF.

Notes on this clone: The junction and the germline gene differ at one end; a read error may be behind it. V usage is TRBV10-3 and J usage is TRBJ1-4, with 10 bases lining up with TRBD1. There are 15 residues in the CDR3. Per germline, CDR1 ENHRY and CDR2 SYGVKD. CDR3 coding DNA: TGTGCCATCAGTGAGGGGGACAGGGGTAATCAAAAACTGTTTTTT. Translation: CAISEGDRGNQKLFF.

The V gene is TRBV29-1, the J gene TRBJ2-7, with 7 nucleotides matching TRBD2. V trimming: 3 bases; J trimming: 7 bases; junction bases outside the gene matches: 3. CDR1 is SQVTM, CDR2 ANQGSEA, per germline. The CDR3 is 11 amino acids. The CDR3 DNA reads TGCAGCGTTGAGTTGCGGGAGGAGCAGTACTTC. Amino acids: CSVELREEQYF.

The sample holds one count of this clone. The chain uses TRBV2 and TRBJ2-5; 8 nucleotides agree with TRBD1. Germline V gene data show CDR1 as SNHLY and CDR2 as FYNNEI. This CDR3 is built from 14 residues. The junction had 6 bases not matched to a gene; V was cut back by 5 bases and J by 4 bases. The CDR3 sequence: CASSSLGQGETQYF. For the CDR3, the DNA is TGTGCCAGCAGTTCGTTAGGACAGGGAGAGACCCAGTACTTC.

V and J are TRBV18 and TRBJ1-5; D possibly corresponds to TRBD1 (6 bases). The CDR3 contains 14 residues. V shed 3 bases and J shed 9 bases, with 15 bases lying between them. CDR1 is KGHSH, CDR2 LQKENI, per germline. This CDR3 is CASSPTGPDRPQHF. The CDR3 DNA reads TGTGCCAGCTCACCCACAGGGCCTGATCGGCCCCAGCATTTT.

The count of this clone is one. This sequence joins TRBV7-6 and TRBJ2-3; a weak D match, TRBD1 (6 bases). The CDR3 has 19 amino acids. Germline lookup yields CDR1 SGHVS and CDR2 FNYEAQ. V was trimmed by 5 bases and J by 8 bases, leaving 32 bases between them. The CDR3 DNA follows: TGTGCCAGCAGCCCAGTGGCTAACGCAAAAGGGTCCGTAGGGGGTACGCAGTATTTT. Its protein product is CASSPVANAKGSVGGTQYF.

The chain recombines TRBV12-5 with TRBJ1-1; D gene ambiguous. The CDR3 contains 12 residues. The V gene's germline CDR1 is LGHNT and CDR2 FRNRAP. V lost 7 bases and J lost 3, with 9 bases in between. This CDR3 is CASAGLYTEAFF. In DNA form, the CDR3 reads TGTGCTAGTGCTGGGTTGTACACTGAAGCTTTCTTT.

The chain employs TRBV5-1 and TRBJ2-3, with D possibly TRBD1 on 5 matching bases. V lost 4 bases and J 7 bases, leaving 16 bases between the germline ends. This CDR3 region has 14 residues. CDR1 is SGHRS, CDR2 YFSETQ, per germline. CDR3 loop: CASSPPQGWNTQYF. CDR3 nucleotide sequence: TGCGCCAGCAGCCCACCCCAGGGTTGGAATACGCAGTATTTT.

As to this clone: One end of the junction fails to match germline, which may point to a read error. V and J are TRBV7-7 and TRBJ2-2; D remains ambiguous. Germline V lookup: CDR1 SSHAT, CDR2 FNYEAQ (reference sequence). The CDR3 is made up of 16 amino acids. CDR3 amino acids: CASSLNLVPVGGELFF. In nucleotides, the CDR3 is TGTGCTAGCAGCTTAAATCTTGTCCCCGTGGGAGGGGAGCTGTTTTTT. The full variable domain, completed using reference TRBV7-7 and TRBJ2-2, is GAGVSQSPRYKVTKRGQDVTLRCDPISSHATLYWYQQALGQGPEFLTYFNYEAQPDKSGLPSDRFSAERPEGSISTLTIQRTEQRDSAMYRCASSLNLVPVGGELFFGEGSRLTVL.

This clone has just a few counts. V and J are TRBV2 and TRBJ2-3; the match to TRBD2 covers 9 bases. Unmatched junction bases numbered 7, after V lost 0 bases and J lost 0 bases. CDR3 length: 18 residues. The germline V gene encodes CDR1 SNHLY and CDR2 FYNNEI. CDR3 sequence reads: CASSEARSSGASTDTQYF. The CDR3 bases are TGTGCCAGCAGTGAAGCGCGGTCTAGCGGGGCTAGCACAGATACGCAGTATTTT.

The rearrangement links TRBV19 to TRBJ2-5, with D possibly matching TRBD2 (6 bases). Germline CDR1 is LNHDA and CDR2 is SQIVND (reference sequence). The CDR3 has 15 residues. V was pared by 0 bases and J by 5 bases, with 13 bases between. CDR3: CASSIEAGGEETQYF. CDR3 nucleotide sequence: TGTGCCAGTAGTATAGAGGCAGGAGGGGAGGAGACCCAGTACTTC.

This clone was recorded a few times. The gene calls are TRBV19 and TRBJ1-5, with TRBD1 matching over 7 bases. Germline-derived CDR1 and CDR2 are LNHDA and SQIVND (reference sequence). Unmatched junction bases numbered 7, after V lost 8 bases and J lost 0 bases. This CDR3 has 15 amino acids. This CDR3 reads CASRDREYSNQPQHF. CDR3 DNA sequence: TGTGCCAGTCGCGACAGGGAATATAGCAATCAGCCCCAGCATTTT. Full variable domain (rest looked up from reference TRBV19 and TRBJ1-5): DGGITQSPKYLFRKEGQNVTLSCEQNLNHDAMYWYRQDPGQGLRLIYYSQIVNDFQKGDIAEGYSVSREKKESFPLTVTSAQKNPTAFYLCASRDREYSNQPQHFGDGTRLSIL.